This T cell receptor beta chain is from a study of control samples from healthy donors and cancer patients. Repertoires were generated with immunoSEQ multiplex PCR, while TCRdb's copy carries only in-frame clones and drops some. The sample records roughly 120,000 clones, just over 90% being singletons. The source is a human donor in good health. The donor label of this sample is uncertain. Sample: blood.

CDR3 in amino acids: CASSLRDAGGLYSPLHF. The DNA for the CDR3 is TGTGCCAGCAGCTTGAGGGACGCCGGGGGCCTATATTCACCCCTCCACTTT. J is TRBJ1-6 and V is TRBV11-2; perhaps TRBD1 as D (6 bases). The CDR3 is 17 amino acids. V was shortened by 3 bases and J by 8 bases, with 20 bases between the two germline ends. CDR1 is SGHAT and CDR2 is FQNNGV in the germline V gene.